This T cell receptor beta chain stems from a study of blood T cells in healthy people across ages. Study-wide points: Aged donors had fewer naive CD4+ cells and lower diversity than long-lived donors. The fall in TCR beta diversity per million T cells was roughly linear with age.

A minimum of 5 micrograms of total RNA was extracted per sample. Points on this clonotype: The target antigen is unknown.

A sample-barcoded 5' primer and a J-beta primer mix were used in a second PCR of roughly 6 to 11 cycles. MiXCR was run by TCRdb on the 5' RACE reads, yielding one entry per CDR3 protein. In the table there are 700,000 to 800,000 distinct CDR3 sequences, roughly 45% of which are singletons. The CDR3 contains 15 residues. The germline CDR1 and CDR2 sequences are SGHKS and YYEKEE (reference sequence). V shed 4 bases and J shed 0 bases, with 13 bases lying between them. The specimen was blood. This sequence was found in a woman aged 60-70 years in good health. This rearrangement joins TRBV5-5 to TRBJ1-1; D is unclear. CDR3 in DNA: TGTGCCAGCAGCCCCGGAGGCCTAGTGAACACTGAAGCTTTCTTT. Its protein product is CASSPGGLVNTEAFF.